This T cell receptor beta chain is drawn from a study of PD-1 blockade in classical Hodgkin lymphoma (dated by TCRdb to about 2020). About the full investigation: Nivolumab dosing was 3 mg/kg intravenously every 2 weeks, continuing until either disease progression or unacceptable toxicity. The study used TCR beta sequencing and CyTOF to define a peripheral blood immune signature of response to PD-1 blockade in classical Hodgkin lymphoma. Summary of the overall study and its limitations: Trial patients with a complete response had baseline diversity similar to that of newly diagnosed patients, while partial responders and progressors had significantly lower diversity. A significant rise by C4D1 was seen in CD4+ but not CD8+ TCR diversity (p=0.0027 vs p=0.16), with the rise being most apparent in complete responders (p=0.02). Lower diversity was seen in patients whose nivolumab began less than 1 year after ASCT, and these patients were left out of later analyses so that immune reconstitution would not confound the results. Baseline TCR diversity was reported to be lower in newly diagnosed patients than in healthy donors and to be lower still in relapsed/refractory patients. Only a single clinical trial cohort was studied, and what caused the repertoire differences, possibly disease activity or prior therapy, remained undefined.

The Qiagen DNeasy kit was used to extract genomic DNA both from unsorted PBMCs and from the negatively selected CD4+ and CD8+ fractions. Using primers that anneal to V and J segments, immunoSEQ multiplex PCR amplified the TCR beta CDR3 regions. Amplification bias was minimized using a synthetic immune receptor repertoire, and residual bias was removed computationally after sequencing. The original methods were these. Repertoire diversity was quantified as the Shannon entropy index using custom Python scripts. Unsorted, CD4+ and CD8+ repertoires were analyzed separately, except in combined analyses where CD4+ and CD8+ sequences were merged in silico. Clonal expansion was defined as a frequency increase of at least 2-fold after treatment compared with C1D1, and clones undetected at baseline were assigned a pseudocount of 0.5. Clones with 0 or 1 copy at C1D1 were classified as singleton clones, and clones with 2 or more copies were classified as non-singleton clones. Clones expanded in unsorted samples were labelled as CD4+, CD8+ or unknown by matching protein sequences in sorted samples from the same patient. Diversity changes from C1D1 to C4D1 were tested in paired samples using Wilcoxon tests. In TCRdb, the immuneACCESS table is reduced to in-frame sequences with V and J assigned. These tables do not hold every clone; where another copy was compared, an unresolved V gene accounts for under half, and the others remain unexplained. V, J and clone size are taken as reported in that table, and D and trimming were inferred from the DNA itself. This sample has fewer than 95,000 clones in its table, and 83% of those were observed once. Approximately 15% of the sample belongs to the ten largest clones.

In regard to this clone: It lacks a known antigen. Base quality data are lacking; no much larger clone is found one base away.

The CDR3, cysteine through phenylalanine, is 14 amino acids long. Only the CDR3 DNA is retained, 42 bases long and in frame from the first base. Taken from the germline V gene, the CDR1 and CDR2 loops are SGHTA and FQGNSA. The V and J ends are trimmed by 7 bases and 2 bases, leaving 12 bases between them. Taken with the paper, the label for time point translates to: cycle 4 day 1 (C4D1), after less than 7 weeks of nivolumab. All trial patients had relapsed after autologous stem cell transplantation, with cohorts A, B and C differing in prior brentuximab vedotin exposure. The trial cohort included 45 to 65 patients with relapsed/refractory classical Hodgkin lymphoma, and each patient had a best overall response of complete response, partial response or progressive disease. Single-agent nivolumab was administered to trial patients in the multi-cohort phase II CheckMate 205 trial. An independent review committee assessed best overall response by applying the 2007 International Working Group response criteria. Trial PBMCs were collected immediately before nivolumab initiation (C1D1) and during therapy at cycle 2 day 1 and cycle 4 day 1. After peripheral blood was drawn into 8 mL Vacutainer Cell Preparation Tubes, PBMCs were isolated by centrifugation and then cryopreserved.

This sample comprised peripheral blood mononuclear cells (PBMCs), obtained before the fourth cycle of nivolumab. This chain joins TRBV7-2 to TRBJ1-5; the D gene cannot be named for sure. This TCR derives from a human donor with classical Hodgkin lymphoma. CDR3 sequence: CASIEGAGNQPQHF. The sequenced DNA is TGTGCCAGCATAGAGGGCGCGGGCAATCAGCCCCAGCATTTT.